The 17 T cell receptor beta chains reported below all come from one sample, sequenced in a study of T cell changes during pregnancy in multiple sclerosis. Sequenced by immunoSEQ multiplex PCR; TCRdb stores in-frame clones only, minus some. Of 75,000 to 80,000 clones in the sample, 89% were seen once. The sample here was peripheral blood, taken before pregnancy. The source is a female donor with multiple sclerosis, enrolled in a pregnancy study.

Details on this clone: This specimen includes other DNA sequences encoding the same CDR3. The V and J genes are TRBV30 and TRBJ1-3; D remains unclear. V lost 0 bases, J lost 5 bases, and 8 bases lay in between. Germline-derived CDR1 and CDR2 are GTSNPN and SVGIG (reference sequence). CDR3 length: 13 amino acids. The CDR3: CAWSVSGRNTIYF. CDR3 DNA sequence: TGTGCCTGGAGTGTCTCGGGAAGAAACACCATATATTTT.

V and J are TRBV10-3 and TRBJ1-5; TRBD1 matches at 9 bases. The trim removed 0 bases at V and 5 bases at J, leaving 8 bases unmatched. This CDR3 has 17 residues. Germline-derived CDR1 and CDR2 are ENHRY and SYGVKD. The CDR3 sequence: CAISESFSGTGYQPQHF. In DNA, the CDR3 is TGTGCCATCAGTGAGTCCTTTTCCGGGACAGGGTATCAGCCCCAGCATTTT.

V is TRBV27 and J is TRBJ2-5, with D unresolved. The CDR3 consists of 14 residues. CDR1 and CDR2 (germline): MNHEY, SMNVEV (reference sequence). V lost 5 bases and J 5 bases, leaving 15 bases between the germline ends. DNA for the CDR3: TGTGCCAGCAGTCTGTCCCGGTCCGGGGAGACCCAGTACTTC. Amino acid sequence: CASSLSRSGETQYF.

V and J are TRBV4-1 and TRBJ1-1, with unresolved D. CDR1 is MGHRA and CDR2 is YSYEKL in the germline V gene. V lost 4 bases, J lost 0 bases, and 9 bases lay in between. The CDR3 has 14 residues. The CDR3 coding sequence is TGCGCCAGCAGCCCGAGAGCCATGAACACTGAAGCTTTCTTT. It is translated as CASSPRAMNTEAFF.

The gene calls are TRBV5-4 and TRBJ2-3; no firm D call. Germline V CDR1 and CDR2: SGHNT, YYREEE (reference sequence). The CDR3 is 14 residues long. Trimming removed 3 bases at V and 1 base at J, with 9 bases between. CDR3 sequence reads: CASSSSLRTDTQYF. CDR3 coding DNA: TGTGCCAGCAGCTCCTCACTTCGCACAGATACGCAGTATTTT.

A single count supports this clone. V usage is TRBV4-1 and J usage is TRBJ1-2; D may be TRBD1 (6 bases). The CDR3 loop spans 15 amino acids. The V end lost 1 base, the J end lost 4 bases, and 13 bases lay between the germline ends. Per the germline V gene, CDR1 is MGHRA and CDR2 is YSYEKL. The CDR3 DNA follows: TGCGCCAGCAGCCAAGGGGAAGGGGGTGGCTATGGCTACACCTTC. Its translation is CASSQGEGGGYGYTF.

This chain links TRBV10-1 with TRBJ2-1, with D perhaps matching TRBD2 (7 bases). The germline CDR1 and CDR2 sequences are WNHNN and SYGVQD (reference sequence). This CDR3 has 14 amino acids. Between the trimmed V and J ends, which lost 5 bases and 7 bases, there was a span of 15 bases. The CDR3 region has the DNA TGCGCCAGCAGTTGGGGGGGGGCCAGGAATGAGCAGTTCTTC. This codes for CASSWGGARNEQFF.

The chain joins TRBV15 to TRBJ1-5; unclear D gene. The CDR3 has 16 residues. CDR1 LNHNV and CDR2 YYDKDF come from the germline V gene (reference sequence). V lost 0 bases, J lost 3 bases, and 12 bases lay in between. This CDR3 reads CATSRDGGFLNQPQHF. In DNA form, the CDR3 reads TGTGCCACCAGCAGAGATGGAGGGTTCCTCAATCAGCCCCAGCATTTT.

This chain uses TRBV18 with TRBJ1-6; TRBD1 matches at 9 bases. This CDR3 contains 14 residues. The germline V gene encodes CDR1 KGHSH and CDR2 LQKENI. The V segment lost 5 bases and the J segment 10 bases; nucleotides outside the gene matches: 6. CDR3 sequence (DNA): TGTGCCAGCTCAACCAGACAGGGGGTATCACCCCTCCACTTT. The encoded protein is CASSTRQGVSPLHF.

The J gene is TRBJ1-1, the V gene TRBV5-1, with D perhaps TRBD1 (6 bases). The germline V gene has CDR1 SGHRS and CDR2 YFSETQ. V dropped 4 bases and J dropped 3 bases, with 16 bases sitting between them. CDR3 size: 15 residues. The CDR3 DNA reads TGCGCCAGCAGCAAAGACCAGGGGCGGTACACTGAAGCTTTCTTT. Protein product: CASSKDQGRYTEAFF.

The chain carries TRBV29-1 and TRBJ2-1, with 7 bases that match TRBD2. The junction had 18 bases not matched to a gene; V was cut back by 5 bases and J by 14 bases. Germline loops: CDR1 SQVTM, CDR2 ANQGSEA. This CDR3 contains 14 residues. The CDR3, as DNA: TGCAGCGTTAAGACCTTTAGCGGGTCTTCGGATGAGTTCTTC. As protein: CSVKTFSGSSDEFF.

DNA of the CDR3: TGCAGCGTTGAACCGGGGACAGATACGCAGTATTTT. It is translated as CSVEPGTDTQYF. This chain connects TRBV29-1 to TRBJ2-3; D may be TRBD2 (5 bases). This CDR3 region has 12 residues. CDR1 is SQVTM and CDR2 is ANQGSEA in the germline V gene. The V and J ends lost 2 bases and 3 bases respectively, with 6 bases between them.

V is TRBV19 and J is TRBJ1-1, with 8 bases fitting TRBD1. The germline V gene encodes CDR1 LNHDA and CDR2 SQIVND (reference sequence). This CDR3 is 16 amino acids long. V dropped 3 bases and J dropped 2; count of bases not matched to a gene: 8. CDR3 sequence (DNA): TGTGCCAGTAGTATCGGGACAGGCACACGAAACACTGAAGCTTTCTTT. The encoded protein is CASSIGTGTRNTEAFF.

The V gene is TRBV10-2, the J gene TRBJ2-3, with a weak D call TRBD2 (6 bases). The V gene's germline CDR1 is WSHSY and CDR2 SAAADI. V lost 8 bases and J 3 bases, leaving 21 bases between the germline ends. CDR3 length equals 16 residues. CDR3 loop: CASPPESGGKTDTQYF. The CDR3 DNA reads as TGCGCCAGCCCCCCCGAGAGTGGGGGGAAAACAGATACGCAGTATTTT.

The chain carries TRBV7-2 and TRBJ1-1; D perhaps matches TRBD1 (6 bases). This CDR3 contains 14 residues. CDR1 SGHTA and CDR2 FQGNSA come from the germline V gene. The germline V and J ends were trimmed by 5 bases and 11 bases, with 21 bases remaining between them. The CDR3 reads CASSPTGYGVVAFF. CDR3 nucleotides: TGTGCCAGCAGCCCAACAGGGTACGGCGTCGTGGCTTTCTTT.

The rearrangement joins TRBV5-1 to TRBJ1-2; perhaps TRBD1 as D (6 bases). Germline V gives CDR1 SGHRS, CDR2 YFSETQ. V dropped 4 bases and J dropped 6 bases, with 13 bases sitting between them. The CDR3 is 13 residues long. Here the CDR3 DNA reads TGCGCCAGCAGCAACCAGGGGACCCATGGCTACACCTTC. Translating gives CASSNQGTHGYTF.

The chain combines TRBV27 with TRBJ2-2; 8 nucleotides agree with TRBD2. V lost 3 bases and J lost 4; bases outside the gene matches: 4. The CDR3 length is 15 residues. The V gene's germline CDR1 is MNHEY and CDR2 SMNVEV (reference sequence). The CDR3 DNA follows: TGTGCCAGCAGTTTGCGGGGGGCGAGCACCGGGGAGCTGTTTTTT. Translated, it gives CASSLRGASTGELFF.